The rows below give T cell receptor beta chains drawn from one sample of a study of T cells in Graves' hyperthyroidism and ophthalmopathy. In TCRdb, the multiplex PCR reads were re-called with MiXCR into one record per CDR3 protein. The table shows hundreds of thousands of distinct CDR3 sequences, with approximately 14% occurring only once. The specimen was blood. These receptors were collected from a woman aged 30 to 39 with Graves' hyperthyroidism. Both conserved end residues are part of each CDR3. A D gene is named only where the DNA matches it firmly. Where a row states a size, it is once, few, many or the class of an expanded clone; other rows omit it.

J,size,D,V,DNA,CDR3
TRBJ2-3,.,.,TRBV20-1,TGCAGTGTGCCGGACGATACGCAGTATTTT,CSVPDDTQYF
TRBJ1-1,.,.,TRBV5-6,TGTGCCAGCAGCCCAATCGCATTTCGGGAAGCTTTCTTT,CASSPIAFREAFF
TRBJ2-4,few,TRBD2,TRBV19,TGTGCCAGTAGTATTGCGGGAGAGAGAAACATTCAGTACTTC,CASSIAGERNIQYF
TRBJ2-7,many,.,TRBV7-8,TGTGCCAGCAGCTTAGCGTCCGAGCCCCACTACGAGCAGTACTTC,CASSLASEPHYEQYF
TRBJ1-4,few,.,TRBV12-3/TRBV12-4,TGTGCCAGCAGTTTAGATTGGGTGAAACTGTTTTTT,CASSLDWVKLFF
TRBJ2-1,many,TRBD2,TRBV20-1,TGCAGTGCTCTAGCGGGAGTTGGGGGCTCCTACAATGAGCAGTTCTTC,CSALAGVGGSYNEQFF
TRBJ2-7,many,TRBD1,TRBV11-2,TGTGCCAGCAGCTATACAGGGGACGGCTACGAGCAGTACTTC,CASSYTGDGYEQYF
TRBJ1-2,.,.,TRBV4-1,TGCGCCAGCAGCCAAGACCTCGCGCGGGGCTCCCATAACTATGGCTACACCTTC,CASSQDLARGSHNYGYTF
TRBJ2-3,few,.,TRBV6-6,TGTGCCAGCAGTTACAACGGACTCCTCACAGATACGCAGTATTTT,CASSYNGLLTDTQYF
TRBJ1-3,few,.,TRBV15,TGTGCCACCAGCACCGAATACGGCTCTGGAAACACCATATATTTT,CATSTEYGSGNTIYF
TRBJ2-7,many,.,TRBV11-2,TGTGCCAGCAGCCTAGCAAGTCTCTACGAGCAGTACTTC,CASSLASLYEQYF
TRBJ2-5,many,.,TRBV15,TGTGCCACCAGCAGGGGCGGGCAGGGCCAAGGGACCCAGTACTTC,CATSRGGQGQGTQYF
TRBJ2-5,many,TRBD1,TRBV24-1,TGTGCCACCAGTGGGGAGCGACAGGGCGTCGGGGAGACCCAGTACTTC,CATSGERQGVGETQYF
TRBJ1-4,few,.,TRBV3-1,TGTGCCAGCAGCCAAGATGCACCCGGGGATGAAAAACTGTTTTTT,CASSQDAPGDEKLFF
TRBJ2-3,few,.,TRBV5-1,TGCGCCAGCAGATTCGACAGGATGAAAGATACGCAGTATTTT,CASRFDRMKDTQYF
TRBJ2-2,.,.,TRBV27,TGTGCCAGCAGTTTAACATACGGGATCCCGCAGACGAACACCGGGGAGCTGTTTTTT,CASSLTYGIPQTNTGELFF
TRBJ2-2,.,TRBD2,TRBV29-1,TGCAGCGTGAGGACTAGCGGGAGAACCGGGGAGCTGTTTTTT,CSVRTSGRTGELFF
TRBJ1-1,many,.,TRBV28,TGTGCCAGCAGTTTTCGGGGTGGGAACACTGAAGCTTTCTTT,CASSFRGGNTEAFF
TRBJ2-7,few,TRBD2,TRBV6-4,TGTGCCAGCAGTCTACTTAGCGGGAGAACCAACGAGCAGTACTTC,CASSLLSGRTNEQYF
TRBJ2-3,many,TRBD2,TRBV11-2,TGTGCCAGCAGCACCTTGACTAGCGGGAAAACAGATACGCAGTATTTT,CASSTLTSGKTDTQYF
TRBJ1-3,.,.,TRBV11-2,TGTGCCAGCAGCCCCTTAGGGGCTTCTGGAAACACCATGTATTTT,CASSPLGASGNTMYF
TRBJ2-5,many,.,TRBV5-6,TGTGCCAGCAGCTTGGCCGGTGAGGGCCAAGAGACCCAGTACTTC,CASSLAGEGQETQYF
TRBJ2-7,many,.,TRBV5-1,TGCGCCAGCAGCTTGCGTACCCAACCTGACGAGCAGTACTTC,CASSLRTQPDEQYF
TRBJ2-3,many,.,TRBV12-3/TRBV12-4,TGTGCCAGCAGTGGGAGGAGTGGAGATACGCAGTATTTT,CASSGRSGDTQYF
TRBJ1-2,few,.,TRBV6-2/TRBV6-3,TGTGCCAGCAGTTACACCTTCGACAGCCGTTCTAACTATGGCTACACCTTC,CASSYTFDSRSNYGYTF
TRBJ2-1,.,.,TRBV6-2/TRBV6-3,TGTGCCTTCCCCCCACGGGGCGTCGAGCCCTACAATGAGCAGTTCTTC,CAFPPRGVEPYNEQFF